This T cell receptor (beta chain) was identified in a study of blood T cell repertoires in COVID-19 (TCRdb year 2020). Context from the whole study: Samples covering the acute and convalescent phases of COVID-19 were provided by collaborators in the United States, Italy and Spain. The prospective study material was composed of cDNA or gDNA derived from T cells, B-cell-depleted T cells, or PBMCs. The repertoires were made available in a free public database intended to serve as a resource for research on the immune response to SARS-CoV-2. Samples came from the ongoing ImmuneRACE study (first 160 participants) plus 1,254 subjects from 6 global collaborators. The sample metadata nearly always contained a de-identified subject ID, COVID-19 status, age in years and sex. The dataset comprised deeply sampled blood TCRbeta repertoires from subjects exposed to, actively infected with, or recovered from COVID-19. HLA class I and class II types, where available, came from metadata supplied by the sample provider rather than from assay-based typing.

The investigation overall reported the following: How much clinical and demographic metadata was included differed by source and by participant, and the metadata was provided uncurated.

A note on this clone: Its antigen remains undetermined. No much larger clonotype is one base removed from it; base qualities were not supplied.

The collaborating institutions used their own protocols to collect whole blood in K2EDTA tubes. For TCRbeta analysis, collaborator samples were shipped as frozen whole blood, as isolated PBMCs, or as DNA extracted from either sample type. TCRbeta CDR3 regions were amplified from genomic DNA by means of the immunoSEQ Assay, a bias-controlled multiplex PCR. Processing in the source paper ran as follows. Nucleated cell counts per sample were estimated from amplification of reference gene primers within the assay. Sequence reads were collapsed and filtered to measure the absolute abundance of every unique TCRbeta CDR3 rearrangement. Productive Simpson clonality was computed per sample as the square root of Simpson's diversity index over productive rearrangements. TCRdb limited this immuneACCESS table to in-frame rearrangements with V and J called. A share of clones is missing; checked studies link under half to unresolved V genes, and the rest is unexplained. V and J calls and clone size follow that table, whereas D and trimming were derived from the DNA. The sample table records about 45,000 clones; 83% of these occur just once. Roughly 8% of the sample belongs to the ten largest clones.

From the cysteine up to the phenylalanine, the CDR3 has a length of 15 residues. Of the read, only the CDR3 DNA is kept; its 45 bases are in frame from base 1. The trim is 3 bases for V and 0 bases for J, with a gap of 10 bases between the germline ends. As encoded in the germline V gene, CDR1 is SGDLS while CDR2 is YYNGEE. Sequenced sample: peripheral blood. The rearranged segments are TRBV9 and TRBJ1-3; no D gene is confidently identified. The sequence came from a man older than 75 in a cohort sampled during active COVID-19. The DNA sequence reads TGTGCCAGCAGCGACCTCACAGTCTCTGGAAACACCATATATTTT. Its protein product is CASSDLTVSGNTIYF.